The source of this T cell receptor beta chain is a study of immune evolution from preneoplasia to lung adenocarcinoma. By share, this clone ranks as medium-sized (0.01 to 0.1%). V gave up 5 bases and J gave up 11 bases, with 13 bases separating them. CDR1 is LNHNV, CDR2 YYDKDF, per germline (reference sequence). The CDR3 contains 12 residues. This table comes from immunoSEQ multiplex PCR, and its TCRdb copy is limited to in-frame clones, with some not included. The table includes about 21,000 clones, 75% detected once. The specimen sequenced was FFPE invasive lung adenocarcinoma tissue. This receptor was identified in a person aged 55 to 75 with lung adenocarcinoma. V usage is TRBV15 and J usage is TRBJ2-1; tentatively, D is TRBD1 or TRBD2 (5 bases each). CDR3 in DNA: TGTGCCACCAGCGGACGGGACCGCCAGCAGTTCTTC. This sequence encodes CATSGRDRQQFF.